This passage covers 16 T cell receptor beta chains from one sample sequenced in a study of blood T cell repertoires in COVID-19. Clones were sequenced by immunoSEQ multiplex PCR, and TCRdb holds only the in-frame ones, with some missing. The sample lists 150,000 to 180,000 clones, 65% to 90% occurring once. Sequenced material: peripheral blood. Receptors originate from a woman aged 60 to 75 with COVID-19, enrolled during active disease.

This chain connects TRBV5-6 to TRBJ2-1; possibly TRBD2 for D (5 bases). CDR1 and CDR2 from the germline V gene are SGHDT and YYEEEE. There are 16 residues in the CDR3. Trimming left V 5 bases short and J 0 bases short, with 15 bases between. The CDR3 reads CASRTGLMSSYNEQFF. In nucleotides, the CDR3 is TGTGCCAGCAGAACCGGACTTATGAGCTCCTACAATGAGCAGTTCTTC.

This chain connects TRBV6-1 to TRBJ1-1; TRBD1 is a possible D gene (6 bases). CDR3 length: 18 residues. Trimming took 3 bases from V and 0 from J, leaving 20 bases between them. The germline V gene encodes CDR1 MNHNS and CDR2 SASEGT. Written as DNA, the CDR3 is TGTGCCAGCAGTGAGCTGACAGGTTCTGCCCGAATGAACACTGAAGCTTTCTTT. Translating it yields CASSELTGSARMNTEAFF.

The J gene is TRBJ1-1, the V gene TRBV29-1; 10 nucleotides line up with TRBD1. The V gene end was trimmed by 5 bases and the J gene end by 5 bases; junction bases not matched to a gene: 5. CDR3 length equals 13 residues. The germline V gene encodes CDR1 SQVTM and CDR2 ANQGSEA. CDR3 DNA sequence: TGCAGCGTTCAGACAGGGGGCCTGACTGAAGCTTTCTTT. Its translation is CSVQTGGLTEAFF.

V and J are TRBV10-1 and TRBJ2-2; 8 nucleotides agree with TRBD2. Germline CDR1 is WNHNN and CDR2 is SYGVQD (reference sequence). This CDR3 comprises 15 residues. V was pared by 6 bases and J by 1 base, with 4 bases of the junction left unmatched. The CDR3 spells CASSPTSGNTGELFF. For the CDR3, the DNA is TGCGCCAGCAGCCCCACTAGCGGGAACACCGGGGAGCTGTTTTTT.

The chain uses TRBV6-5 and TRBJ1-2; 8 bases are shared with TRBD1. The CDR3 length is 15 residues. The ends lost 2 bases at V and 8 bases at J; junction bases unmatched: 10. Germline V lookup: CDR1 MNHEY, CDR2 SVGAGI. Written as DNA, the CDR3 is TGTGCCAGCAGTTACGGTCAGGGGGCCCGGGAAGGCTACACCTTC. This gives the protein CASSYGQGAREGYTF.

The chain is built from TRBV5-1 and TRBJ2-1; a possible D gene is TRBD1 (5 bases). Per the germline V gene, CDR1 is SGHRS and CDR2 is YFSETQ. V was cut by 5 bases and J by 0 bases, with 12 bases left in between. This CDR3 is 15 amino acids long. The CDR3 DNA is TGCGCCAGCAGGTATACAGGTTACTCCTACAATGAGCAGTTCTTC. Its translation is CASRYTGYSYNEQFF. Supplemented by reference TRBV5-1 and TRBJ2-1, the full variable domain reads KAGVTQTPRYLIKTRGQQVTLSCSPISGHRSVSWYQQTPGQGLQFLFEYFSETQRNKGNFPGRFSGRQFSNSRSEMNVSTLELGDSALYLCASRYTGYSYNEQFFGPGTRLTVL.

The chain carries TRBV6-5 and TRBJ1-2, with D uncertain. Germline values: CDR1 MNHEY, CDR2 SVGAGI. Trimming pared 0 bases from V and 8 bases from J, leaving 13 bases between. The CDR3 loop spans 14 amino acids. The CDR3 DNA follows: TGTGCCAGCAGTTACTCGGGAGTTCAAATCGGCTACACCTTC. It specifies CASSYSGVQIGYTF.

V and J are TRBV2 and TRBJ2-1; 8 bases agree with TRBD2. The V gene's germline CDR1 is SNHLY and CDR2 FYNNEI. This CDR3 is built from 15 residues. The junction had 8 bases not matched to a gene; V was cut back by 3 bases and J by 7 bases. CDR3 loop: CASSDRGGVINEQFF. CDR3 bases: TGTGCCAGCAGTGATCGGGGGGGAGTAATAAATGAGCAGTTCTTC.

The chain employs TRBV30 and TRBJ1-1; 7 bases line up with TRBD1. This CDR3 has 13 residues. V lost 1 base, J lost 4 bases, and 3 bases stayed unmatched. Germline V gene lookup returns CDR1 GTSNPN and CDR2 SVGIG (reference sequence). CDR3 protein: CAWSEQGITEAFF. The CDR3 nucleotides read TGTGCCTGGAGTGAACAGGGGATCACTGAAGCTTTCTTT.

The chain joins TRBV20-1 to TRBJ1-3; perhaps TRBD1 as D (6 bases). V lost 3 bases, J lost 3 bases, and 15 bases lay in between. CDR3 length: 15 residues. Germline V gene data show CDR1 as DFQATT and CDR2 as SNEGSKA (reference sequence). CDR3 DNA: TGCAGTGCTAGTAGAGGGGGGGCTGATGGAAACACCATATATTTT. It specifies CSASRGGADGNTIYF.

The V gene is TRBV6-4, the J gene TRBJ1-5; 7 bases align to TRBD1. V shed 6 bases and J 3 bases; nucleotides not matched to a gene: 5. The CDR3 runs 14 residues. From germline, CDR1 is MRHNA and CDR2 SNTAGT. The CDR3 DNA sequence: TGTGCCAGCAGCACCGACAGGGACAATCAGCCCCAGCATTTT. Translated: CASSTDRDNQPQHF.

The chain combines TRBV6-5 with TRBJ1-4; 10 positions agree with TRBD1. This CDR3 comprises 14 residues. V gave up 4 bases and J gave up 7 bases; unmatched junction bases: 3. The germline CDR1 and CDR2 sequences are MNHEY and SVGAGI. The CDR3 loop is CASSWTGGSEKLFF. In DNA, the CDR3 is TGTGCCAGCAGTTGGACAGGGGGGAGTGAAAAACTGTTTTTT.

The DNA for the CDR3 is TGTGCCAGCAGTCAACAGGGGACCGCCTACGAGCAGTACGTC. Residues: CASSQQGTAYEQYV. The rearrangement joins TRBV27 to TRBJ2-7; 7 nucleotides line up with TRBD1. V gave up 5 bases and J gave up 2 bases; unmatched junction bases: 6. This CDR3 has 14 residues. Looked up from germline, CDR1 is MNHEY and CDR2 is SMNVEV (reference sequence).

A remark on this clone: The same CDR3 also results from other DNA sequences found in this sample. The J gene is TRBJ2-3, the V gene TRBV3-1 (or the pseudogene TRBV3-2), with TRBD2 matching over 7 bases. CDR1 and CDR2 from the germline V gene are LGHDT and YNNKEL (reference sequence). The ends lost 1 base at V and 2 bases at J; junction bases unmatched: 3. CDR3 size: 15 residues. The CDR3 reads CASSQGAGSTDTQYF. The CDR3 nucleotides are TGTGCCAGCAGCCAAGGAGCGGGATCCACAGATACGCAGTATTTT.

The gene calls are TRBV7-8 and TRBJ1-5, with D unclear. Trimming removed 4 bases at V and 1 base at J, with 8 bases between. The germline V gene encodes CDR1 SGHVS and CDR2 FQNEAQ. The CDR3 extends over 14 amino acids. This CDR3 is CASSSSGSNQPQHF. As DNA, the CDR3 is TGTGCCAGCAGCTCTTCGGGGAGCAATCAGCCCCAGCATTTT.

On this clone itself: Other DNA sequences from this sample encode an identical CDR3 as well. The chain has TRBV6-5 and TRBJ1-5; 7 positions agree with TRBD1. Germline V gene sequence: CDR1 MNHEY, CDR2 SVGAGI. This CDR3 region has 15 residues. Trimming at V came to 6 bases and at J to 0 bases, leaving 5 bases not matched to a gene. This CDR3 reads CASRKQGSSNQPQHF. The CDR3 DNA follows: TGTGCCAGCAGAAAACAGGGGAGTAGCAATCAGCCCCAGCATTTT.